One sample yielded the 2 T cell receptor beta chains listed below, sequenced in a study of blood T cell repertoires in COVID-19. Libraries were prepared by immunoSEQ multiplex PCR; TCRdb keeps only in-frame clonotypes and omits some of them. In the table there are approximately 110,000 clones, 70% to 90% of which are singletons. Sequenced: peripheral blood. The receptors shown here come from a woman between 45 and 60 years old with active or convalescent COVID-19.

The V call is TRBV11-3, the J call TRBJ2-7; 15 bases agree with TRBD2. CDR3 length equals 16 residues. V lost 5 bases and J lost 4; bases outside the gene matches: 6. Germline V gene data show CDR1 as SGHNT and CDR2 as YENEEA. In DNA form, the CDR3 reads TGTGCCAGCAGCCCGGGACTAGCGGGAGGTTCATACGAGCAGTACTTC. As protein: CASSPGLAGGSYEQYF.

This clone was detected only once. This sequence joins TRBV28 and TRBJ2-1; D perhaps matches TRBD2 (7 bases). Germline V gene data show CDR1 as MDHEN and CDR2 as SYDVKM. V dropped 6 bases and J dropped 0 bases, with 12 bases sitting between them. The CDR3 consists of 15 residues. The CDR3 sequence: CASREGGFSYNEQFF. In DNA, the CDR3 is TGTGCCAGCAGAGAGGGGGGGTTCTCCTACAATGAGCAGTTCTTC.